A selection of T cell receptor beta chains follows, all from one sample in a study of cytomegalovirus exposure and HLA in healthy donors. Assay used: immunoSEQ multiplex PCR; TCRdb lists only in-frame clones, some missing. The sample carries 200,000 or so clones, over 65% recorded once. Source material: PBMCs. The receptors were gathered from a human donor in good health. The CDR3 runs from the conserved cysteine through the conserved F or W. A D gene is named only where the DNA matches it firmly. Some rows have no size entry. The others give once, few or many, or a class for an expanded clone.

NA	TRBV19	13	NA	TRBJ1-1	TGTGCCAGTACACAAACTCTTGGACTTACAGCTTTCTTT	CASTQTLGLTAFF
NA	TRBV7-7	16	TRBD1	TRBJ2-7	TGTGCTACCACACCTTACAACAGGGGAAAAGGCTACGAGCAGTACTTC	CATTPYNRGKGYEQYF
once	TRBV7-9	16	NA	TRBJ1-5	TGTTCCAGCAGCTTATTCGAAGGAGCCGCGGATCAGCCCCAGCATTTT	CSSSLFEGAADQPQHF
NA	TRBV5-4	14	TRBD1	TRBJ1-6	TGTGCCAGCAGCTCGGGACAGGGTTTTTCACCCCTCCACTTT	CASSSGQGFSPLHF
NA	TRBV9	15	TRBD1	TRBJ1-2	TGTGCCAGCAGCGTAAGTGACAGGGCTAACTATGGCTACACCTTC	CASSVSDRANYGYTF
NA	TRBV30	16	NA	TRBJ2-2	TGTGCCTGGAGGGCGATGACGGGAGCTTGGACCGGGGAGCTGTTTTTT	CAWRAMTGAWTGELFF
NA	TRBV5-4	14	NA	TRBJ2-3	TGTGCCAGCAGCCCCCGGTCGGGCGGGGATACGCAGTATTTT	CASSPRSGGDTQYF
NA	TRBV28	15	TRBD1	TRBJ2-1	TGTGCCAGCAGTTTATCGGCGACAGGGACAAATGAGCAGTTCTTC	CASSLSATGTNEQFF
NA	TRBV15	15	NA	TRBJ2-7	TGTGCCACCAGCAGAGGTGTCCTAAGCTCCTACGAGCAGTACTTC	CATSRGVLSSYEQYF
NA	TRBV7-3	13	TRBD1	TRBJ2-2	TGTGCCAGCGGACCCAGGGGGACCGGGGAGCTGTTTTTT	CASGPRGTGELFF